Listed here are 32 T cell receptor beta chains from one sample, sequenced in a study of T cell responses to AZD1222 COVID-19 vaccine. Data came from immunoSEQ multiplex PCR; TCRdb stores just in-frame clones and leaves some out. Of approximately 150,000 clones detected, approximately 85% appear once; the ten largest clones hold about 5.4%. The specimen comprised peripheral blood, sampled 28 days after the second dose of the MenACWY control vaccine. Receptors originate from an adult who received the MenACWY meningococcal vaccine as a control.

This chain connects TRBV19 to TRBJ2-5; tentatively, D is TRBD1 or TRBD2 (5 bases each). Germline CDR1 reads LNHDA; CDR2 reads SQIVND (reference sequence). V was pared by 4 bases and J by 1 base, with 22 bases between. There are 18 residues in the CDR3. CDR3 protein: CASSNPRGNSIFQETQYF. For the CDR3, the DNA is TGTGCCAGTAGTAACCCCCGGGGCAACTCCATTTTCCAAGAGACCCAGTACTTC.

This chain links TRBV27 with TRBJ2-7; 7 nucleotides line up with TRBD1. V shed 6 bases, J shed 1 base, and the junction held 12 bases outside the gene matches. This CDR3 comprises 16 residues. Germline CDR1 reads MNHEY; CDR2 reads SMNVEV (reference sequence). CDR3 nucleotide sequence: TGTGCCAGCAGCTCTCGAAAGGGGGCGCGGTCCTACGAGCAGTACTTC. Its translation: CASSSRKGARSYEQYF.

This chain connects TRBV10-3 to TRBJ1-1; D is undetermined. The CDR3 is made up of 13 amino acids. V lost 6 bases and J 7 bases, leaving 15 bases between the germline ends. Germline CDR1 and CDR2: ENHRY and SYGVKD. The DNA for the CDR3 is TGTGCCATCAGCTCGAGTAGCCAGTTTGAAGCTTTCTTT. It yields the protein CAISSSSQFEAFF.

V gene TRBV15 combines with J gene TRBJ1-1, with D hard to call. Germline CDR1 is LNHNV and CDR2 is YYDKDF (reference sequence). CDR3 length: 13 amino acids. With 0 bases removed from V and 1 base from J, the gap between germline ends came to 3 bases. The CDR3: CATSRDPNTEAFF. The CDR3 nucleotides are TGTGCCACCAGCAGAGACCCGAACACTGAAGCTTTCTTT.

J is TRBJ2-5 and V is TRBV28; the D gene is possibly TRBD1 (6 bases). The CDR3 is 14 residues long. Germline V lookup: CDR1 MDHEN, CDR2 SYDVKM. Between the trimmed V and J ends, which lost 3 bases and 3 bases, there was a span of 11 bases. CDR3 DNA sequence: TGTGCCAGCAGTTTCTTGGACAGCGAAGAGACCCAGTACTTC. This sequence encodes CASSFLDSEETQYF.

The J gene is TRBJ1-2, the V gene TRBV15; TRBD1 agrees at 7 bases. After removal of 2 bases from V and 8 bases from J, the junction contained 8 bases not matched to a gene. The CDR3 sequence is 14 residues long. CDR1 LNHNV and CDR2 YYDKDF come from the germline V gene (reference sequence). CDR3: CATSRHRDRVGYTF. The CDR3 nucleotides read TGTGCCACCAGCAGACATCGAGACAGGGTGGGCTACACCTTC.

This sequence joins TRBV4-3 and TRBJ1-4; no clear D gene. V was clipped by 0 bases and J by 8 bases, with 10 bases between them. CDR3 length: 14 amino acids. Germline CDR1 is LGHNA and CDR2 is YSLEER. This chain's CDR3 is CASSQDWRGEKLFF. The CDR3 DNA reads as TGCGCCAGCAGCCAAGACTGGAGAGGGGAAAAACTGTTTTTT.

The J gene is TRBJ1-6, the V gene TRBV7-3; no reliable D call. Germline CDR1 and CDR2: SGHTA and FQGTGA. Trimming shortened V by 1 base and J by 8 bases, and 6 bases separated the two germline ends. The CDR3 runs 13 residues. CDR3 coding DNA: TGTGCCAGCAGCTTAAAGAGTGATTCACCCCTCCACTTT. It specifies CASSLKSDSPLHF.

CDR3 coding DNA: TGTGCCAGCAGTTTGGACAGGGTGAGGCATGAGCAGTTCTTC. It encodes CASSLDRVRHEQFF. J is TRBJ2-1 and V is TRBV6-6; 8 nucleotides agree with TRBD1. There are 14 residues in the CDR3. J gave up 8 bases and V 4 bases, and 7 bases lay outside the gene matches. CDR1 is MNHNY and CDR2 is SVGAGI in the germline V gene (reference sequence).

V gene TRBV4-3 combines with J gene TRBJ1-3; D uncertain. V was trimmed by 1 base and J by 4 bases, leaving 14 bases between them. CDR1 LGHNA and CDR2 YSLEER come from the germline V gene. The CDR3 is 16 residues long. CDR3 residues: CASSQVAGATGNTIYF. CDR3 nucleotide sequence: TGCGCCAGCAGCCAAGTGGCGGGCGCGACGGGAAACACCATATATTTT.

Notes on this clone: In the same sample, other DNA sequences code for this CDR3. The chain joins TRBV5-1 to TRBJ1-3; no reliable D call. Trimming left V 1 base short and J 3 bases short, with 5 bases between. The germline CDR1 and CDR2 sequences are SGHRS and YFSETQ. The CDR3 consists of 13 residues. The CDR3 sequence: CASSLSSGNTIYF. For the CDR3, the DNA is TGCGCCAGCAGCTTGTCAAGTGGAAACACCATATATTTT.

CDR3 loop: CASSDRGGEKLFF. DNA for the CDR3: TGTGCCAGTAGCGACAGGGGTGGGGAAAAACTGTTTTTT. The chain combines TRBV19 with TRBJ1-4; 8 bases line up with TRBD1. Unmatched junction bases numbered 5, after V lost 6 bases and J lost 8 bases. CDR3 length: 13 residues. Germline CDR1 is LNHDA and CDR2 is SQIVND (reference sequence).

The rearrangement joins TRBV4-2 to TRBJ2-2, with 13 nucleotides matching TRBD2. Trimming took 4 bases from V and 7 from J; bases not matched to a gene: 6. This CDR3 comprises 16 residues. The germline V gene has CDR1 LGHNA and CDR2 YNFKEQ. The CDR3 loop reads CASSLGTSGKSGELFF. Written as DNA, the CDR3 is TGTGCCAGCAGCCTGGGGACTAGCGGGAAGAGCGGGGAGCTGTTTTTT.

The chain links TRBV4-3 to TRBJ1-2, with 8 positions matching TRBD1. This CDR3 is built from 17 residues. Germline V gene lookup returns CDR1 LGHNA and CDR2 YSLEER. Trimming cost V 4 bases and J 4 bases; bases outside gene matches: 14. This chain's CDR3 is CASSPDGWTGRAYGYTF. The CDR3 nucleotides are TGCGCCAGCAGCCCCGATGGCTGGACAGGGCGCGCCTATGGCTACACCTTC.

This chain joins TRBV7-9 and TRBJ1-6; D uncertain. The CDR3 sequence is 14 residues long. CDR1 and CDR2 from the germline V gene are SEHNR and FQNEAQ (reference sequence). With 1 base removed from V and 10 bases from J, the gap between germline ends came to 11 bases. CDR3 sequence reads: CASSLDLHRSPLHF. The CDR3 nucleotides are TGTGCCAGCAGCTTAGACCTTCATCGGTCACCCCTCCACTTT.

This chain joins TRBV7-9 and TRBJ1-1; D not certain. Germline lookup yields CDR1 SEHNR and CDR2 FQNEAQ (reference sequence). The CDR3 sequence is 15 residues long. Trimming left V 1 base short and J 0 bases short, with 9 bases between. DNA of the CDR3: TGTGCCAGCAGCTTAGGCTCCTTTTTGAACACTGAAGCTTTCTTT. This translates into CASSLGSFLNTEAFF.

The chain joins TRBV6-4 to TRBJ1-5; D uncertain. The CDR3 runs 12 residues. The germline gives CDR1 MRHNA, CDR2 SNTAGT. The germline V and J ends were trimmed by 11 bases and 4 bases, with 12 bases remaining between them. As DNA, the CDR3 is TGTGCCGGATTACTGGGAAATCAGCCCCAGCATTTT. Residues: CAGLLGNQPQHF.

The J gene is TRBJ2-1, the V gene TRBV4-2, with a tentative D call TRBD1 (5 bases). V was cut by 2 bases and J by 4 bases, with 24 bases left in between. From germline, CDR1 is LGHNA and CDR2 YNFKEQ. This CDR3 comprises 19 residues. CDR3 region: CASSQRIIIRGTEYNEQFF. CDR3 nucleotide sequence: TGTGCCAGCAGCCAACGTATCATAATTAGGGGAACGGAGTACAATGAGCAGTTCTTC.

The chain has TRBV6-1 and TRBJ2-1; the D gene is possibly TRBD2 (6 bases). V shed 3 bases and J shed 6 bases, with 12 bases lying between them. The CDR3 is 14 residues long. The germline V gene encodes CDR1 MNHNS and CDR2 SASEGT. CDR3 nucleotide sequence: TGTGCCAGCAGTGACCGGGGGTTAGTCAATGAGCAGTTCTTC. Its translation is CASSDRGLVNEQFF.

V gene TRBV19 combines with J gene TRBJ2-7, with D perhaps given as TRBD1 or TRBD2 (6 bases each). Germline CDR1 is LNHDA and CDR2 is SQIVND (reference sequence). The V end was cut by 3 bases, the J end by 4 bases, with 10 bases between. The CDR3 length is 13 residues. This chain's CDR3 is CASSMGAGYEQYF. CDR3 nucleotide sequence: TGTGCCAGTAGTATGGGGGCGGGGTACGAGCAGTACTTC.

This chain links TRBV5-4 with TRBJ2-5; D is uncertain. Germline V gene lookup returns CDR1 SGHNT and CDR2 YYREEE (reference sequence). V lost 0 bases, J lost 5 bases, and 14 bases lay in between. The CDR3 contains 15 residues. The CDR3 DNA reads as TGTGCCAGCAGCTTGGGAGCTACGAATGGTGAGACCCAGTACTTC. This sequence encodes CASSLGATNGETQYF.

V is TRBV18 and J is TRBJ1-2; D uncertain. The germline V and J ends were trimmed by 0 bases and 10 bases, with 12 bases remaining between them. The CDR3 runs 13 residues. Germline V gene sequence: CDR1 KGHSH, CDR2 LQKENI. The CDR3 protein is CASSPPPSSPYTF. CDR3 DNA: TGTGCCAGCTCACCACCCCCTTCCTCACCCTACACCTTC.

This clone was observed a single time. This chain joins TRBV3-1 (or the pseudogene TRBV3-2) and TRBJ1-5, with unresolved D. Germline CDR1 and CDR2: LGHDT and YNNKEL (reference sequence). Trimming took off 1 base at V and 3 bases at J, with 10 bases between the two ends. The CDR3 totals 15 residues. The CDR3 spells CASSQALPANQPQHF. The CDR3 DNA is TGTGCCAGCAGCCAAGCTCTGCCTGCCAATCAGCCCCAGCATTTT.

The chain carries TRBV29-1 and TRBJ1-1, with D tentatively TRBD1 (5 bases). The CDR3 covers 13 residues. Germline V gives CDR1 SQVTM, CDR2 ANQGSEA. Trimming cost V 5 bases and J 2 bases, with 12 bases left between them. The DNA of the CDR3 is TGCAGCGTTAGGGCAGGGCGTAACACTGAAGCTTTCTTT. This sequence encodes CSVRAGRNTEAFF.

The DNA for the CDR3 is TGTGCCAGCAGACCGGAGACCCAGTACTTC. Protein: CASRPETQYF. This chain joins TRBV28 and TRBJ2-5, with D uncertain. Trimming took 6 bases from V and 5 from J, leaving 4 bases between them. Germline-derived CDR1 and CDR2 are MDHEN and SYDVKM. This CDR3 is 10 amino acids long.

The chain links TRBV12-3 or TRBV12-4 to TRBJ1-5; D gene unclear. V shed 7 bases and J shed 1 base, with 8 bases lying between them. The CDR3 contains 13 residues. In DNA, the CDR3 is TGTGCCAGCACCGAGGACAGCAATCAGCCCCAGCATTTT. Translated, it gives CASTEDSNQPQHF.

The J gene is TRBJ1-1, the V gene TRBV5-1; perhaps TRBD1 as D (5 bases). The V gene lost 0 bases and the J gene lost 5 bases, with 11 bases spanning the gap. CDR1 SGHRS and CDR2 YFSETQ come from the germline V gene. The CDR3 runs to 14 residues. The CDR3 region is CASSLGGMRTEAFF. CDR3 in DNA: TGCGCCAGCAGCTTGGGGGGGATGAGGACTGAAGCTTTCTTT.

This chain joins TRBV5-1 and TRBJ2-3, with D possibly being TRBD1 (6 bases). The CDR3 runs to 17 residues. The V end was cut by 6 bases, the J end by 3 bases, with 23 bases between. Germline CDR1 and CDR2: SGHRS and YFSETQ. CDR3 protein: CASTLRGSQGVTDTQYF. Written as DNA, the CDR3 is TGCGCCAGCACCCTGAGGGGGTCACAGGGAGTTACAGATACGCAGTATTTT.

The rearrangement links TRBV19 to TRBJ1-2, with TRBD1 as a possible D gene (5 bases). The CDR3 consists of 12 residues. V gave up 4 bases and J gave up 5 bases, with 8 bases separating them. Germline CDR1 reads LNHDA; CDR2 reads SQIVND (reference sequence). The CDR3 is CASSTGKYGYTF. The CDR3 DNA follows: TGTGCCAGTAGTACAGGGAAGTATGGCTACACCTTC.

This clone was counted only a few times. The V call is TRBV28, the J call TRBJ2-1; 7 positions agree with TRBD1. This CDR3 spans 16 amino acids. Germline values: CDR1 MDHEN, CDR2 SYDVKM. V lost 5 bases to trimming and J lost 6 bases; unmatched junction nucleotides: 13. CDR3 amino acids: CASSPFTGVRRNEQFF. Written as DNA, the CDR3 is TGTGCCAGCAGTCCGTTCACAGGGGTTCGGCGCAATGAGCAGTTCTTC.

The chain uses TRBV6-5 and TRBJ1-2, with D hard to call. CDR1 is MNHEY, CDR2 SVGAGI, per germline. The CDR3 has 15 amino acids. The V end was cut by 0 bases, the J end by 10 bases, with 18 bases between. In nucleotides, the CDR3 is TGTGCCAGCAGTTACTCGGAAGGAACTGGCACTGACTACACCTTC. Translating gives CASSYSEGTGTDYTF.

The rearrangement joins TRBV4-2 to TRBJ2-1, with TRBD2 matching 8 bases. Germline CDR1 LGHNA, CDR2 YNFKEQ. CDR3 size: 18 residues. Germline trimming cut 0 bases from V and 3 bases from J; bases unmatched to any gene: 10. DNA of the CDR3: TGTGCCAGCAGCCAAGACGCGGCGGGAGGCCTTGACTACAATGAGCAGTTCTTC. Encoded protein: CASSQDAAGGLDYNEQFF.